The present T cell receptor (beta chain) was sequenced within a study of blood T cell repertoires in COVID-19. About the research overall: Acute-phase and convalescent COVID-19 samples originated in the United States, Italy and Spain.

Authors' methods: Amplification of reference gene primers provided the estimated nucleated cell counts. Sequencing used immunoSEQ multiplex PCR; TCRdb keeps in-frame clones, though not all of them. V, J and clone size are taken as reported in that table, and D and trimming were inferred from the DNA itself. This repertoire shows about 160,000 clones, around 82% found once; its top ten account for 6.5% to 9%. Source material: peripheral blood. The TCR comes from a woman in her forties with COVID-19, enrolled during active disease.

Here the CDR3 DNA reads TGTGCCAGTAAATGGGCTAGCGGGAGTCGGTACGAGCAGTACTTC. Its protein product is CASKWASGSRYEQYF. The chain is built from TRBV19 and TRBJ2-7; TRBD2 matches 10 bases. This CDR3 region has 15 residues. The germline V gene encodes CDR1 LNHDA and CDR2 SQIVND (reference sequence). V was pared by 7 bases and J by 4 bases, with 10 bases of the junction left unmatched.